These T cell receptor beta chains were read from a single sample in a study of cytomegalovirus exposure and HLA in healthy donors. TCRdb's copy holds only in-frame clones and misses some; the assay was immunoSEQ multiplex PCR. The sample has 150,000 to 200,000 clones; 70% to 80% are singletons. The sample was PBMCs. These receptors were taken from a woman younger than 45 in good health and CMV-seropositive. Each CDR3 is given without its conserved first and last residue. The D gene is left open where the match is weak. Not all rows give a size; the values are once, few, many and, for expanded clones, a class.

.,TRBV11-3,TRBJ1-2,.,ASSPDGQGMYGYT
.,TRBV10-3,TRBJ2-3,.,AIGGASASTDTQY
.,TRBV6-7,TRBJ2-2,.,ASSYPGSGTNTGELF
few,TRBV4-2,TRBJ1-3,.,ASSQDNTGTGNTIY
.,TRBV10-3,TRBJ2-1,TRBD2,AILPSGGRAQEQF
once,TRBV7-3,TRBJ1-2,TRBD1,ASSLDRWDYGYT
.,TRBV28,TRBJ2-7,.,ASTQRAAYEQY
few,TRBV12-5,TRBJ2-7,.,ASALDSSLYEQY
.,TRBV10-1,TRBJ2-1,TRBD2,ASSESPSGPYNEQF
once,TRBV27,TRBJ2-7,.,ASSEPGHDYEQY
.,TRBV4-3,TRBJ2-7,.,ASSPKTGAVAYEQY
.,TRBV5-4,TRBJ1-4,TRBD1,ASSIQTGGREKLF
once,TRBV5-1,TRBJ2-2,TRBD1,ASSIGGRGTGELF
.,TRBV19,TRBJ2-4,.,ASSIVGAENIQY
.,TRBV28,TRBJ1-1,.,ASSLEMNTEAF
.,TRBV7-2,TRBJ1-5,.,ASSLGIRANQPQH
.,TRBV30,TRBJ1-1,.,AWSVRLGRSTGLNTEAF
.,TRBV4-1,TRBJ2-2,TRBD2,ASSQGLAGTGELF
.,TRBV9,TRBJ2-1,TRBD2,ASSGSGSSYNEQF
.,TRBV7-3,TRBJ2-2,TRBD2,ASSPGTSWGPVELF
few,TRBV4-3,TRBJ1-4,.,ASSQDHDARGGNEKLF